This T cell receptor beta chain is drawn from a study of breast tumors, draining lymph nodes, adjacent tissues. Study-level findings and limits: Tumors had less TCR diversity than lymph nodes, more than nontumor tissue. Compared with basal-like, luminal-like tumors shared significantly more repertoire with nontumor tissue. Most tumor T cells seemingly derive from lymph node, then expand in tumor. Tumor T cell lymph node origin was a supported hypothesis, not proven.

As for this clonotype: The antigen remains unidentified.

Trimming cost V 6 bases and J 4 bases; bases outside gene matches: 6. CDR3 length equals 14 residues. TCRdb passed the multiplex PCR reads through MiXCR, listing each CDR3 protein once. The sample records more than 250,000 distinct CDR3 sequences, over 25% being singletons. Samples came from axillary lymph nodes draining the breast cancer. Material: axillary lymph node tissue. The receptor comes from a female donor with breast cancer. Some clones in this sample may be carry-over from other donors' samples. The genes are TRBV12-3 or TRBV12-4 and TRBJ1-5; 7 bases align to TRBD1. CDR3 bases: TGTGCCAGCAGGGTCCGGGACAGTAATCAGCCCCAGCATTTT. This sequence encodes CASRVRDSNQPQHF.